This T cell receptor (beta chain) was recovered during a study of blood T cells in healthy people across ages (dated by TCRdb to the mid-2010s). With regard to the full study: In model experiments, roughly one uniquely barcoded TCR beta cDNA molecule per two T cells was captured by template switching. The donors were split into four age groups: young (average 16 years), middle-aged (over 35), aged (roughly 68) and long-lived (approximately 80). To avoid experimental bias, donors of different ages were spread randomly across the sequencing lanes. Using deep sequencing normalized with unique cDNA molecular identifiers, the study measured how TCR beta repertoire diversity changes with age. The study analyzed two additional independent replicas of 1 million unique cDNA reads from the same blood draw for two donors, one aged 18 to 29 and one aged 80 or older. The full study reports these points: Observed TCR beta diversity correlated strongly with the percentage of naive T cells measured by flow cytometry. Because the CMV infection status of the donors was unknown, age-related changes in expanded clonotypes may potentially have been confounded. The long-lived group showed more naive CD4+ T cells, fewer expanded clones and increased TCR diversity than the aged group, suggesting age selection. Total diversity estimates from one million sequenced T cells were considered lower bounds and underestimates. Because profiling used bulk unsorted PBMCs, naive and antigen-experienced compartments could not be compared conclusively. As age increased, observed TCR beta diversity per million T cells dropped in a roughly linear way, and a significant reduction was already evident by age about 36.

Library prep was done by 5' RACE. Sequencing used an Illumina HiSeq 2500. The second PCR ran for roughly 7 to 12 cycles and used a J-beta primer mix along with a sample-barcoded 5' primer. Each TCR beta cDNA molecule received a unique molecular identifier from a template-switch 5' adaptor carrying 12 random nucleotides. At least 2.5 million CDR3-containing paired-end reads were obtained from each sample. First-strand cDNA synthesis was performed from all RNA using the Mint cDNA synthesis kit, with priming by a TRBC-specific oligonucleotide. Following uracil-DNA glycosylase treatment, all cDNA underwent a first 18-cycle PCR with the universal primers M1SS and BC2_uni_R. In the paper's pipeline: Normalization of each sample was performed by random selection of 1 million high-quality reads, each carrying a distinct molecular identifier. Instead of being binned into consensus sequences, reads with shared molecular identifiers were discarded. CDR3 identification, clonotype clustering and error correction used MiTCR with a Q25 quality threshold and the strictest error-elimination algorithm. A nonparametric unseen species model using Euler transformation provided a lower-bound estimate of total TCR beta diversity. TCRdb cleaned the public reads at Q25 with fastp, built clones with MiXCR and kept in-frame beta chains. Each CDR3 protein gets just one entry, which takes the most common genes and DNA from the rows behind it. TCRdb assigned the V and J calls; the authors' analysis was not used. Here the sample has hundreds of thousands of distinct CDR3 sequences; around 68% occur a single time. The ten largest clones take up about 30% of the sample.

Systemically healthy Caucasian individuals from Russia, 35 to 50 in total and aged about 6 to 90 years, were included as donors. Each donor gave about 9.8 milliliters of peripheral blood, drawn into EDTA-treated Vacutainer tubes. Ficoll-Paque density-gradient centrifugation was used to isolate PBMCs, with at least 6.5 million per sample. Trizol reagent was used to extract total RNA from the PBMCs, yielding at least 6 micrograms per sample. For every donor, flow cytometry on a PBMC aliquot measured the percentage of naive CD45RAhigh/CD27high T cells. The V end loses 5 bases and the J end loses 1 base, and a stretch of 14 bases separates them. Measured from the cysteine to the phenylalanine, the CDR3 is 15 residues long. Only CDR3 DNA remains: 45 bases, in frame from the first base. With respect to this clonotype: The antigen it recognizes is unknown. Qualities for individual bases were not recorded, and no much larger clone is one base off.

The origin of this receptor is a man aged 30-40 years in good health. This chain is built from TRBV12-3 or TRBV12-4 and TRBJ2-5; the D gene is possibly TRBD2, with 5 bases matching. Input material: blood. The CDR3 region has the sequence CASSPARTRQETQYF. The DNA is as follows: TGTGCCAGCAGTCCAGCGAGGACTCGCCAAGAGACCCAGTACTTC.